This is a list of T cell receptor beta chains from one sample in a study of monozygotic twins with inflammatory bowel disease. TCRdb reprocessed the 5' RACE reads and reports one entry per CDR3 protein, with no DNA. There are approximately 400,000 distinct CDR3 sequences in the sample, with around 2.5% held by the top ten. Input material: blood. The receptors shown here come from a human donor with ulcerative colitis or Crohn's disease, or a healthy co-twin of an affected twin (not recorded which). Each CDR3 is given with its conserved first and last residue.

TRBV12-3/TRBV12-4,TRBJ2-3,CASSPSPGTSALKDTQYF
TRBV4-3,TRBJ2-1,CASSQRRGLATFNEQFF
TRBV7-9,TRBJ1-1,CASSPLGGAPNTEAFF
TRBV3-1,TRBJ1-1,CASSQKGFTRTEAFF
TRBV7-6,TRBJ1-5,CASSPFSNQPQHF
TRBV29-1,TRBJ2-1,CSVEGRRETYNEQFF
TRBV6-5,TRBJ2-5,CASSYSGEEEETQYF
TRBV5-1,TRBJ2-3,CASSLARVGSTDTQYF
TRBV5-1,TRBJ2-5,CASSLDPGQETQYF
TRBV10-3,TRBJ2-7,CAISLNSGGAAHEQYF
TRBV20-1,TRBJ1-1,CSARSSGRGTEAFF
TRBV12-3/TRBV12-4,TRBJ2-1,CASSLAGSGGGEQFF
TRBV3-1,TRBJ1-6,CASSLWDRGTPLHF
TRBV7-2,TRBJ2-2,CASSLAGSRELFF
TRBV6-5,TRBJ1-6,CASSFFRDSFNSPLHF
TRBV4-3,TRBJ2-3,CASSQVTSGRADTQYF
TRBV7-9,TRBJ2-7,CASSATGTPTYEQYF
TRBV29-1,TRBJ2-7,CSVGGGHGEQYF
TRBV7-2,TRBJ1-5,CASSPGQGGNQPQHF
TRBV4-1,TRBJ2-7,CASSHPGESYYEQYF
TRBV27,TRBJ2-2,CASSLAGTSGELFF
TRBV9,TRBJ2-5,CASSVDLAGGSETQYF
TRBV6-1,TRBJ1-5,CASSETGGQPQHF
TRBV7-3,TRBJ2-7,CASSPTRFGEQYF
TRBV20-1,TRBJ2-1,CSAREGLTRGNEQFF
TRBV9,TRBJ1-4,CASSVGPGGEGGKLFF
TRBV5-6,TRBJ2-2,CASSFFTGELFF
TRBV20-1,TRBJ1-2,CSAREGPTREGYTF
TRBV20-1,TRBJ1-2,CSASWVGANYGYTF
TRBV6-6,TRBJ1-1,CASSQGRITEAFF
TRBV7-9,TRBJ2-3,CASSYRDRVTDTQYF
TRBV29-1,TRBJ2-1,CSVKGTSGSYNEQFF
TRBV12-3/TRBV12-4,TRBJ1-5,CASSKVGQGSQPQHF
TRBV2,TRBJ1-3,CATNRVSGNTIYF
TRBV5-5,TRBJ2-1,CASTGQGSYNEQFF
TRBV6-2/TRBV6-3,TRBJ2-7,CASSYSRGTLSYEQYF
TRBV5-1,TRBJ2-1,CASTPSSYNEQFF
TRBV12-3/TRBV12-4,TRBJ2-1,CASQQVNVDEQFF
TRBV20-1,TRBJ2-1,CSASGRANNEQFF
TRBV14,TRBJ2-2,CASSHFPGQGTGELFF
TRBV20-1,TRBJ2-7,CSANWQGRKQYF
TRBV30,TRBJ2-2,CAWSVQWGELFF
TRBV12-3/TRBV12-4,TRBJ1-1,CASSLRDRANEAFF
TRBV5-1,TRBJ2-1,CASSLATGNEQFF
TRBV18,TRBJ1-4,CASSSQATNEKLFF
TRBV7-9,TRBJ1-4,CASSSTGAVNEKLFF
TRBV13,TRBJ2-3,CASSPPFQRGGSRTDTQYF
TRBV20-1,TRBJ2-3,CSAPDVSDTQYF
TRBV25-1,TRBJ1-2,CASSESASGRMPYGYTF
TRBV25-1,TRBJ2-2,CASLDSGGHGELFF
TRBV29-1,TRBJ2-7,CSVEAALGSYEQYF
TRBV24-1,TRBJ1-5,CATSDFGSNQPQHF
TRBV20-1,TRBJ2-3,CSAIRAGGGSSTDTQYF
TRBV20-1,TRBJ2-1,CSAGDGQTSGSYNEQFF